The clone carrying this T cell receptor (beta chain) was observed many times. The data were obtained in a study of identical twins. Via MiXCR, TCRdb re-called the 5' RACE reads, giving one row per CDR3 protein. The table includes about 200,000 distinct CDR3 sequences, under 8.5% detected once. CDR1 is SNHLY and CDR2 is FYNNEI in the germline V gene. The CDR3 length is 16 residues. Trimming took 11 bases from V and 6 from J; bases not matched to a gene: 14. Separately, the same data were catalogued under a study of T cells expressing NK-cell markers.

The source material was CD8+ T cells sorted from blood. The J gene is TRBJ1-5, the V gene TRBV2, with 12 bases identical to TRBD1. This clonotype originated in a woman between 18 and 29 years old in good health. The CDR3 reads CASPGQGAVGGQPQHF. The CDR3 DNA reads TGTGCCTCACCGGGACAGGGGGCGGTGGGGGGTCAGCCCCAGCATTTT.